This TCR beta chain is drawn from a study of T cells in Graves' hyperthyroidism and ophthalmopathy (dated by TCRdb to about 2019). Study-level background: Peripheral blood samples were taken at the time of initial diagnosis, prior to any treatment. To identify distinguishing TCR V-J signatures, a discovery cohort of about 95 patients was used, comprising some 43 with Graves' ophthalmopathy and roughly 60 with stable Graves' hyperthyroidism. Whether ophthalmopathy could be predicted prospectively was tested in an independent validation cohort made up of under 20 hyperthyroidism patients plus 17 patients who later progressed to ophthalmopathy. For training and testing, the roughly 97 patients in the discovery cohort were randomly divided in a 7:3 ratio. Thyroid tissue and blood T-cell repertoires from about six Graves' hyperthyroidism patients were also compared in the study. After sampling, hyperthyroidism patients received methimazole starting at 30 mg daily, and ophthalmopathy patients received high-dose intravenous methylprednisolone. The paper reports TCR Vbeta CDR3 sequencing of some 140 peripheral blood samples: around 45 ophthalmopathy, over 70 hyperthyroidism and approximately 17 progressor patients.

Paper-wide results and their limitations: Ophthalmopathy was separated from stable hyperthyroidism by a 13 V-J signature model, with about 86% sensitivity and approximately 81% specificity obtained in cross-validation and 80%/75% obtained in testing. Most expanded thyroid clonotypes (frequency above 0.001) were also detected in blood, suggesting blood repertoires may reflect thyroid immune responses. In validation, the model predicted progression to ophthalmopathy a median of roughly six months before onset, with over 60% sensitivity and about 72% specificity. No statistical method was used to set the sample size in advance, and investigators knew the group allocation.

The TCR beta CDR3 regions were amplified from the RNA transcripts. A first-round RT-PCR of the TCR CDR3 used the HTBI primer set with the Qiagen OneStep RT-PCR kit. The libraries were constructed in a second round of multiplex PCR and then size-selected and purified. Paired-end sequencing of the libraries was performed with 100 bp reads on an Illumina HiSeq2000. On the authors' methods: SOAPnuke was used to process the raw data, with reads discarded if the reads contained adapters or uncalled bases, had a mean Phred below 15, or lacked an exact constant-primer or identifier match. High-quality paired reads were merged with COPE v1.2.5, and unique nucleotide sequences were defined as clonotypes. MiTCR v1.1 was used to align clonotypes to the IMGT TRBV, TRBD and TRBJ reference segments. Only V-J combinations with frequency above 0.0001, covering approximately 99% of repertoires, were analysed. The TCS score was defined as the ratio of F50 (clonal expansion) to E x V (chaos), calculated using BLOSUM62-based TCRdist between CDR3 peptides within each V-J. Welch's t-statistics and random forest reduced fewer than 600 V-J features to 13, which were used in a naive Bayes classifier (R e1071). TCRdb reprocessing: public reads trimmed at Q25 with fastp, clones called with MiXCR, in-frame beta chains kept. For every CDR3 protein sequence, its rows merge into one entry that carries the most common genes and DNA. The V and J calls were determined by TCRdb, not by the authors. Counted in this sample were about 560,000 distinct CDR3 sequences; around 17% of them appeared once. Clones ranked in the top ten supply about 18% of the sample.

Concerning this clonotype: This clone's antigen is unknown. Base-call qualities are not available, and no considerably larger clone is one nucleotide away.

Stable Graves' hyperthyroidism was defined as the absence of progression to ophthalmopathy over 18 months of follow-up. Hyperthyroidism patients were newly diagnosed, had a disease duration of under 2 months, and were aged 18 to 65 years. Any patient with an uncontrolled infection, another autoimmune disease, pregnancy or lactation was excluded. Diagnoses relied on clinical symptoms, serum thyroxine and TRAb, thyroid ultrasound and orbital computed tomography. PBMCs were isolated from approximately 10 ml of fresh peripheral blood by Ficoll-Paque density gradient centrifugation. Trizol reagent was used to extract total RNA, and RNA quality was then checked on an Agilent 2100 Bioanalyzer. Looking up the germline V gene yields CDR1 SGHAT and CDR2 FQNNGV. Its CDR3 holds 11 amino acids, cysteine through phenylalanine. The only DNA kept is the CDR3, 33 bases in frame from the first base. Trimming takes 5 bases from V and 7 bases from J, and the germline ends sit 9 bases apart.

The rearranged segments are TRBV11-2 and TRBJ2-7, with the identity of the D gene unclear. Sequencing used blood. The source is a woman between 18 and 30 years old with Graves' hyperthyroidism. The DNA sequence reads TGTGCCAGCAGCAGATCTAGGGAGCAGTACTTC. This codes for CASSRSREQYF.